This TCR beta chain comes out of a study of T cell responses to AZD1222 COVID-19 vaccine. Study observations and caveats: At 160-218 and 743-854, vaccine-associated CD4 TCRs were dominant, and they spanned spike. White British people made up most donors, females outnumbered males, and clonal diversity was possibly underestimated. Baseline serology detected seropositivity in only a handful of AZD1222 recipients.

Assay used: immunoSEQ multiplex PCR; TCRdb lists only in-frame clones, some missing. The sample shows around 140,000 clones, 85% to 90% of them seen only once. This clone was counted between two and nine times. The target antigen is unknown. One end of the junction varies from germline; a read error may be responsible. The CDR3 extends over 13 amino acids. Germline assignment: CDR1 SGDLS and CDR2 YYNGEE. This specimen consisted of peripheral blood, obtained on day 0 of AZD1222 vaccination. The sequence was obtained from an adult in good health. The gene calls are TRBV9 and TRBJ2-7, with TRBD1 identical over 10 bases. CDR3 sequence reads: CASNPGQGLPQSF. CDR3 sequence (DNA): TGTGCCAGCAACCCGGGACAGGGGCTTCCCCAGTCCTTC.